This T cell receptor (beta chain) was sequenced in a study of tumor-infiltrating lymphocytes in primary liver carcinoma. Overall study: Maximum tumor diameters ranged from roughly 4 to 10 cm, stage T1-T3 N0M0.

Production of TCR beta cDNA used around 460 ng total RNA together with a constant-region primer. For TCR beta, libraries were produced by three nested multiplex PCR rounds using slightly modified ARM-PCR. The study ran its first two PCR rounds for around 9 cycles each, using TRBV1-TRBV30 forward primers and a C-beta reverse primer. TCRdb ran MiXCR on the multiplex PCR reads and lists one entry per CDR3 protein. The data show 320,000 or so distinct CDR3 sequences, with less than 75% seen just once and roughly 9% held by the top ten. The CDR3 runs to 14 residues. Germline V gene lookup returns CDR1 SEHNR and CDR2 FQNEAQ (reference sequence). For blood RNA, unsorted whole blood served as the source, and germline DNA was extracted too. Comment on this clonotype: At one of its ends the junction is not consistent with the germline gene, which may arise from a read error.

Sequencing input: peripheral blood. This sequence was found in a man in his forties or fifties with primary liver carcinoma and hepatitis B virus infection. This chain connects TRBV7-9 to TRBJ2-3, with D possibly TRBD2 on 5 matching bases. The CDR3: CASTLKGGADTRYF. The CDR3 bases are TGTGCCAGCACCCTCAAAGGAGGAGCAGATACGCGGTATTTT.